The sequence of this T cell receptor beta chain was determined in a study of Graves' ophthalmopathy and Graves' hyperthyroidism (dated by TCRdb to the late 2010s). With regard to the full study: Peripheral blood samples were taken at the time of initial diagnosis, before any treatment was given. The study used TCR beta repertoire signatures to distinguish Graves' ophthalmopathy from Graves' hyperthyroidism and to predict progression to ophthalmopathy. In over 5 hyperthyroidism patients, the T-cell repertoire of thyroid tissue was compared with the T-cell repertoire of blood. A discovery set of 100 patients (under 45 ophthalmopathy, 55 to 65 stable hyperthyroidism) was enrolled to explore V-J signatures distinguishing ophthalmopathy from hyperthyroidism. For independent validation, a separate cohort was made up of some 18 hyperthyroidism patients plus 17 patients who later progressed from hyperthyroidism to ophthalmopathy. In total, 135 blood samples were TCR-sequenced: some 40 ophthalmopathy, over 70 hyperthyroidism and about 17 hyperthyroidism-to-ophthalmopathy patients. After sampling, hyperthyroidism patients received methimazole starting at 30 mg daily, and ophthalmopathy patients received high-dose intravenous methylprednisolone.

As regards this clonotype: Which antigen it targets is not known. No much larger clone is present one base from it, and per-base qualities are unavailable.

The germline ends are 16 bases apart after V is trimmed by 8 bases and J by 6 bases. The cysteine opens and the phenylalanine closes a CDR3 of 14 amino acids. Only CDR3 DNA remains: 42 bases, in frame from the first base. As encoded in the germline V gene, CDR1 is SNHLY while CDR2 is FYNNEI. Broad study findings and their caveats: No statistical method was used to predetermine the sample size, and group allocation was not hidden from the investigators. Most of the expanded thyroid clonotypes with a frequency above 0.001 were also detected in blood, and it was suggested that the thyroid immune response may be reflected by blood repertoires. The 13-signature model separated ophthalmopathy from stable hyperthyroidism with approximately 88% sensitivity and 81.08% specificity in cross-validation, and 80%/75% in the test set. In validation, the model predicted ophthalmopathy progression with roughly 68% sensitivity and about 77% specificity; some twelve predicted patients were CT-confirmed with GO in a median of approximately six months.

Ophthalmopathy patients were characterized by moderately to severely active disease, a Clinical Activity Score of at least 3, a NOSPECS grade of at least 4, and a disease duration under 3 months. Patients with other autoimmune diseases, uncontrolled infections, pregnancy or lactation were excluded. Clinical symptoms, serum thyroxine, TRAb, thyroid ultrasound and orbital computed tomography were used for diagnosis. PBMCs were isolated from about 9.1 ml of fresh peripheral blood by Ficoll-Paque density gradient centrifugation. Total RNA was extracted with Trizol reagent and quality-checked on an Agilent 2100 Bioanalyzer. TCR beta CDR3 regions were amplified from RNA transcripts for repertoire sequencing. The first round of RT-PCR was done with HTBI primers and the Qiagen OneStep RT-PCR kit, and was followed by a second round of multiplex PCR, then size selection and purification. Sequencing of the libraries was carried out on an Illumina HiSeq2000 in paired-end mode with 100 bp reads. In the original analysis: Reads were processed with SOAPnuke, discarding reads with adapters, uncalled bases, mean Phred below 15, or no exact constant-primer or identifier match. COPE v1.2.5 was used to merge high-quality paired reads. Unique nucleotide sequences were defined as clonotypes and aligned to IMGT TRB V, D and J references using MiTCR v1.1. Analysis was restricted to V-J combinations with a frequency above 0.0001, which covered about 99% of repertoires. A TCR clonal expansion and chaos score per V-J combination was defined as the ratio of F50 clonal expansion to chaos observed in the TCRdist matrix. Features were reduced by Welch's t-statistics and random forest to over 10 V-J combinations, which fed a naive Bayes classifier. The Morisita-Horn index was used to measure how similar the thyroid and blood repertoires were. TCRdb itself trimmed the public reads at Q25 with fastp, ran MiXCR and retained productive beta chains. Each CDR3 protein appears once, grouped with its most common genes and DNA. The V and J calls come from TCRdb's annotation, not from the publication. The sample data list about 240,000 distinct CDR3 sequences, and 45% of these were observed just once. More than 45% of the sample comes from the top ten.

The sequence links TRBV2 to TRBJ1-4, and TRBD1 may be the D gene, going by 6 matching bases. This clonotype was obtained from an adult man with Graves' ophthalmopathy. The sequenced sample was peripheral blood. This receptor has the CDR3 CASSRGGGYEKLFF. The DNA is as follows: TGTGCCAGCTCCAGAGGGGGTGGTTATGAAAAACTGTTTTTT.